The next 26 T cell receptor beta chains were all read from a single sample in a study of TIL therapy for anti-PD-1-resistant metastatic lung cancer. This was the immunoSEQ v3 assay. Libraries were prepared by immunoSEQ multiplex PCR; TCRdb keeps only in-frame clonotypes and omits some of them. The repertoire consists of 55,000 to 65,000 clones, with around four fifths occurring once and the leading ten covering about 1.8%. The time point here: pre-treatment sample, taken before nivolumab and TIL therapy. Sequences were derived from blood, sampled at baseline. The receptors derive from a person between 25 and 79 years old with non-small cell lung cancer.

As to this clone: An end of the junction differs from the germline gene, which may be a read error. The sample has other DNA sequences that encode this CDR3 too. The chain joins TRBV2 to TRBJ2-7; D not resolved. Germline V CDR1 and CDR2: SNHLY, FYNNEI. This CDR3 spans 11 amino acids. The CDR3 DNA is TGTGCCAGCAGTTTTGAGTACGAGCAATACTTC. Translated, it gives CASSFEYEQYF.

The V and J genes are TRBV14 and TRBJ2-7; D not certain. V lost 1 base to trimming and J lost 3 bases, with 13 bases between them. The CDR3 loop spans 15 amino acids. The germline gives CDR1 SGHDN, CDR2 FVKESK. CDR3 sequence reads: CASSQGQGFFYEQYF. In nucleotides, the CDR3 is TGTGCCAGCAGCCAAGGCCAAGGGTTCTTCTACGAGCAGTACTTC.

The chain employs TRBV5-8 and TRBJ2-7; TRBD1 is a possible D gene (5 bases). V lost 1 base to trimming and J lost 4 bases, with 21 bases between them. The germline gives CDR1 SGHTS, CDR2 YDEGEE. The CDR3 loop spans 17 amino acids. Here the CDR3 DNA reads TGTGCCAGCAGCTTGATTACCAATTTGGGGCCATTTTACGAGCAGTACTTC. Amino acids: CASSLITNLGPFYEQYF. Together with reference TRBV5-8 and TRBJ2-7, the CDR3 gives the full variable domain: EAGVTQSPTHLIKTRGQQATLRCSPISGHTSVYWYQQALGLGLQFLLWYDEGEERNRGNFPPRFSGRQFPNYSSELNVNALELEDSALYLCASSLITNLGPFYEQYFGPGTRLTVT.

In DNA form, the CDR3 reads TGTGCCACCAGCAGAGATTTGGGGAGCGTCGGCTACACCTTC. Encoded protein: CATSRDLGSVGYTF. The chain joins TRBV15 to TRBJ1-2; no definite D call. The germline V and J ends were trimmed by 0 bases and 8 bases, with 13 bases remaining between them. From germline, CDR1 is LNHNV and CDR2 YYDKDF (reference sequence). This CDR3 spans 14 amino acids. Together with reference TRBV15 and TRBJ1-2, the CDR3 gives the full variable domain: DAMVIQNPRYQVTQFGKPVTLSCSQTLNHNVMYWYQQKSSQAPKLLFHYYDKDFNNEADTPDNFQSRRPNTSFCFLDIRSPGLGDTAMYLCATSRDLGSVGYTFGSGTRLTVV.

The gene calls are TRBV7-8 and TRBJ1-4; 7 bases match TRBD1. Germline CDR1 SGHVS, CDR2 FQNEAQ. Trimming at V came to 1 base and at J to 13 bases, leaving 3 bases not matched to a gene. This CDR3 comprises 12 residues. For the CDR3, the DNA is TGTGCCAGCAGCTTAGAGGCAGGGGGACTGTTTTTT. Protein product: CASSLEAGGLFF.

CDR3 residues: CASSVTGGTEAFF. The CDR3 DNA reads as TGTGCCAGCAGCGTGACAGGGGGCACTGAAGCTTTCTTT. The chain uses TRBV9 and TRBJ1-1, with 9 bases matching TRBD1. CDR1 and CDR2 (germline): SGDLS, YYNGEE. The CDR3 runs to 13 residues. Germline trimming cut 2 bases from V and 4 bases from J; bases unmatched to any gene: 0.

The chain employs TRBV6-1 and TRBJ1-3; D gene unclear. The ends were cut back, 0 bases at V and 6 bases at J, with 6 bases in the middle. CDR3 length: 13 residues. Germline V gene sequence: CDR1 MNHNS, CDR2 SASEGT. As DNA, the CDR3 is TGTGCCAGCAGTGAAGCGATACAAAACACCATATATTTT. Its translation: CASSEAIQNTIYF.

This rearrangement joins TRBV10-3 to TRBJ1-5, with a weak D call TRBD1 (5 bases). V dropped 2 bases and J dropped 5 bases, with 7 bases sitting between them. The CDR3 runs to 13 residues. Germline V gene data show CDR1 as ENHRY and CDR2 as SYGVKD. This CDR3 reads CAISERGDQPQHF. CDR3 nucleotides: TGTGCCATCAGTGAGAGGGGCGATCAGCCCCAGCATTTT.

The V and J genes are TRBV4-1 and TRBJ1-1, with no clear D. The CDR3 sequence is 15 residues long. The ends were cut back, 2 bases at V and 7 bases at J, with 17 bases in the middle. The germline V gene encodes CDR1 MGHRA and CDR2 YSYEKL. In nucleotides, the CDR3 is TGCGCCAGCAGCCAATCGCTCCGGGTCCGGAATGAAGCTTTCTTT. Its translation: CASSQSLRVRNEAFF.

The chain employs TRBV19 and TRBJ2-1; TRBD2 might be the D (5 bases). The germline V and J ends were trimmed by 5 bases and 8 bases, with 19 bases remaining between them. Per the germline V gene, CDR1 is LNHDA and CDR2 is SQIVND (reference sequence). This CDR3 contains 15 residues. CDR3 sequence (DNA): TGTGCCAGTAGTGATGTGGAAGGGAGCGGCGATGAGCAGTTCTTC. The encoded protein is CASSDVEGSGDEQFF.

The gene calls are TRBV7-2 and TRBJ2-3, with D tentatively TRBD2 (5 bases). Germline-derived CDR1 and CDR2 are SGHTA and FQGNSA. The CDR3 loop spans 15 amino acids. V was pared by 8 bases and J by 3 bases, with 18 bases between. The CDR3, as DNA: TGTGCCAGCCGGGGTGGGTGGGGTTCGACAGATACGCAGTATTTT. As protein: CASRGGWGSTDTQYF.

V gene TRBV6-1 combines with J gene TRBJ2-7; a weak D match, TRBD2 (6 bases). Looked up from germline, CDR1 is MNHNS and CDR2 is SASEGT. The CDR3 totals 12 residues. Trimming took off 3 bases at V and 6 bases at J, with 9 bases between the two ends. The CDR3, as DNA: TGTGCCAGCAGTGATCGGGGGTCCGAGCAGTACTTC. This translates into CASSDRGSEQYF.

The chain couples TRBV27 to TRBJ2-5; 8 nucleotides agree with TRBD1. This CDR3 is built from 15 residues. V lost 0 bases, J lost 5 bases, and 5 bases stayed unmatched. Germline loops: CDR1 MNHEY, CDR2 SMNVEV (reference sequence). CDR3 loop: CASSLSQGAYETQYF. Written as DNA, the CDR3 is TGTGCCAGCAGTTTATCGCAGGGGGCTTATGAGACCCAGTACTTC.

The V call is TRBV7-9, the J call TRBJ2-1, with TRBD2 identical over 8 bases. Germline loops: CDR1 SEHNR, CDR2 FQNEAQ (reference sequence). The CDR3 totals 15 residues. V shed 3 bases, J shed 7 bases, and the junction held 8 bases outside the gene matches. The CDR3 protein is CASSFAGGLGNEQFF. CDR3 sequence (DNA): TGTGCCAGCAGCTTTGCGGGGGGACTCGGAAATGAGCAGTTCTTC.

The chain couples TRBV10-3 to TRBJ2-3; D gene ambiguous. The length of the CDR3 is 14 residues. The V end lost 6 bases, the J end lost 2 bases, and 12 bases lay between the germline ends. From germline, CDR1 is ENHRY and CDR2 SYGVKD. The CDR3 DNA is TGTGCCATCAGATCGACCGATTTCACAGATACGCAGTATTTT. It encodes CAIRSTDFTDTQYF.

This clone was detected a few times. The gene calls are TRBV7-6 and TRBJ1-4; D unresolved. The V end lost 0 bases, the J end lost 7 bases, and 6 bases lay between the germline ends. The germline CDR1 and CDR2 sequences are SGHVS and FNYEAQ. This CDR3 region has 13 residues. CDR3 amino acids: CASSLAPPEKLFF. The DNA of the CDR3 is TGTGCCAGCAGCTTAGCCCCTCCTGAAAAACTGTTTTTT.

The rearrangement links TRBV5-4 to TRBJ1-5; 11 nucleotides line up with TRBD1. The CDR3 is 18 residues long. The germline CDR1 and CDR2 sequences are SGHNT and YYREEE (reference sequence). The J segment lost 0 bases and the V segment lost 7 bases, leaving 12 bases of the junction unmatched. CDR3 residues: CASGPGTGGFGSNQPQHF. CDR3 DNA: TGTGCCAGCGGACCCGGGACAGGGGGTTTTGGTAGCAATCAGCCCCAGCATTTT.

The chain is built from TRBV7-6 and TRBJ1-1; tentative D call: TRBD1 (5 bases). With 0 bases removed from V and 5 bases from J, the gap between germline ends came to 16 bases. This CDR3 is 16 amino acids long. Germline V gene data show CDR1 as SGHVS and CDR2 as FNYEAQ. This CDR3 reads CASSLARQGGRTEAFF. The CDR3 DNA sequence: TGTGCCAGCAGCTTAGCGCGTCAGGGCGGAAGGACTGAAGCTTTCTTT.

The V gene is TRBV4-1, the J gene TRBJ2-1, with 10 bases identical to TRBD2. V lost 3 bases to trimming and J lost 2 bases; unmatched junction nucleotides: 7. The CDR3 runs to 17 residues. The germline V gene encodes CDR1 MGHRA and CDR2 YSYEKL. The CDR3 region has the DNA TGCGCCAGCAGCCAGCGCCCAGGACTAGCGGCCTACAATGAGCAGTTCTTC. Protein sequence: CASSQRPGLAAYNEQFF.

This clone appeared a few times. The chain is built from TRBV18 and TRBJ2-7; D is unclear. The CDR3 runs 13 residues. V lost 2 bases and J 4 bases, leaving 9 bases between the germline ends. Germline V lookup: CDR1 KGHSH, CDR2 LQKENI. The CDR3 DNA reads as TGTGCCAGCTCACCAGGTCTCGGGTACGAGCAGTACTTC. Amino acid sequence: CASSPGLGYEQYF.

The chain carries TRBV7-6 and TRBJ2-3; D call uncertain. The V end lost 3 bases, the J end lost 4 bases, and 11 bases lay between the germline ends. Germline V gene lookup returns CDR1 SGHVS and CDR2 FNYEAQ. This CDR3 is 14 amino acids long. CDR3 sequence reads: CASSFTQAPDTQYF. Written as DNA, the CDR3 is TGTGCCAGCAGCTTCACCCAAGCCCCAGATACGCAGTATTTT.

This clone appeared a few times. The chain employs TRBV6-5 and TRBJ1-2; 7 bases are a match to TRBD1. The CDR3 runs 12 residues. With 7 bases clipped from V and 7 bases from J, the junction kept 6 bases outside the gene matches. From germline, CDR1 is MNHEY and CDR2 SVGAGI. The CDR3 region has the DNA TGTGCCAGCAAACAGGGGAGTACTGGCTACACCTTC. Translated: CASKQGSTGYTF.

The DNA for the CDR3 is TGCGCCAGCAGCCAAGATAGGAGTAACTATGGCTACACCTTC. Amino acid sequence: CASSQDRSNYGYTF. The chain links TRBV4-1 to TRBJ1-2; D gene ambiguous. This CDR3 spans 14 amino acids. The germline V gene encodes CDR1 MGHRA and CDR2 YSYEKL. Trimming took 0 bases from V and 1 from J, leaving 6 bases between them.

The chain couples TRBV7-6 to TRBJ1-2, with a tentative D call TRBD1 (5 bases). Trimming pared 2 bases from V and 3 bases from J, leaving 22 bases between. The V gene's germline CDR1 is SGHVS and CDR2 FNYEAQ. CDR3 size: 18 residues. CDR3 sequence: CASSLSHPRGKGHYGYTF. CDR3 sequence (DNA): TGTGCCAGCAGCTTATCTCACCCCCGGGGGAAAGGACACTATGGCTACACCTTC.

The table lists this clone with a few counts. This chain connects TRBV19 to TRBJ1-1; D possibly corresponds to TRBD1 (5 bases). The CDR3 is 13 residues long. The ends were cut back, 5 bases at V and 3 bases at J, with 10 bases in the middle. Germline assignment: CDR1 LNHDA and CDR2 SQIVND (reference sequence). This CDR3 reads CASSSTVDTEAFF. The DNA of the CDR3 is TGTGCCAGTAGTTCGACAGTGGACACTGAAGCTTTCTTT. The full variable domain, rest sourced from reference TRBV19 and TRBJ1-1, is DGGITQSPKYLFRKEGQNVTLSCEQNLNHDAMYWYRQDPGQGLRLIYYSQIVNDFQKGDIAEGYSVSREKKESFPLTVTSAQKNPTAFYLCASSSTVDTEAFFGQGTRLTVV.

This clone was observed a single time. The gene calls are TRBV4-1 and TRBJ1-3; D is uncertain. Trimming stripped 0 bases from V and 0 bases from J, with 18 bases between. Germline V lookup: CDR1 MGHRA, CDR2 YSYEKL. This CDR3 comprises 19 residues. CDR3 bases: TGCGCCAGCAGCCAAGATTTAGCCCGAGCCTTTTCCTCTGGAAACACCATATATTTT. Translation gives CASSQDLARAFSSGNTIYF.